What follows are 25 T cell receptor beta chains derived from one specimen sequenced in a study of cytomegalovirus exposure and HLA in healthy donors. PCR primers comprised 60 Vbeta and 13 Jbeta primers. Using immunoSEQ multiplex PCR, the repertoire was profiled, and TCRdb retains in-frame clones only, with some absent. Counted here are 170,000 or so clones, over 75% occurring once; the ten biggest clones make up around 0.52%. Input material: PBMCs. The source is a woman in her fifties or sixties in good health and CMV-seronegative.

This sequence joins TRBV6-5 and TRBJ1-2, with a tentative D call TRBD1 (5 bases). This CDR3 is 13 amino acids long. Germline-derived CDR1 and CDR2 are MNHEY and SVGAGI. With 4 bases removed from V and 3 bases from J, the gap between germline ends came to 9 bases. CDR3 loop: CASSSGTYYGYTF. The DNA for the CDR3 is TGTGCCAGCAGTTCCGGGACTTACTATGGCTACACCTTC.

This chain uses TRBV19 with TRBJ1-5; D is unresolved. The CDR3 covers 13 residues. Germline assignment: CDR1 LNHDA and CDR2 SQIVND (reference sequence). The germline V and J ends were trimmed by 4 bases and 3 bases, with 7 bases remaining between them. The CDR3 sequence is CASSNRNNQPQHF. The CDR3 DNA follows: TGTGCCAGTAGTAACAGAAACAATCAGCCCCAGCATTTT.

This chain uses TRBV29-1 with TRBJ2-3; 7 nucleotides match TRBD1. The trim removed 7 bases at V and 4 bases at J, leaving 5 bases unmatched. The CDR3 is 12 amino acids. CDR1 and CDR2 from the germline V gene are SQVTM and ANQGSEA. Here the CDR3 DNA reads TGCAGCGCCAGAACAGGGGCAGATACGCAGTATTTT. It yields the protein CSARTGADTQYF.

In this sample, this clone turned up once. The rearrangement links TRBV7-6 to TRBJ2-7, with 9 bases identical to TRBD1. The germline gives CDR1 SGHVS, CDR2 FNYEAQ. The CDR3 runs 15 residues. The V segment lost 4 bases and the J segment 3 bases; nucleotides outside the gene matches: 7. CDR3 DNA sequence: TGTGCCAGCAGCTCCCCGGGACAGGGAAACTACGAGCAGTACTTC. It translates to CASSSPGQGNYEQYF.

V gene TRBV14 combines with J gene TRBJ1-4, with 8 positions matching TRBD1. The CDR3 runs 16 residues. In germline, CDR1 is SGHDN, CDR2 FVKESK. V dropped 0 bases and J dropped 7; count of bases not matched to a gene: 7. The CDR3 here is CASSQERYRGTEKLFF. In DNA, the CDR3 is TGTGCCAGCAGCCAAGAGAGGTACAGGGGGACTGAAAAACTGTTTTTT.

In its sample, this clone was seen once. The chain combines TRBV2 with TRBJ1-2, with D tentatively TRBD1 (5 bases). Germline V gene sequence: CDR1 SNHLY, CDR2 FYNNEI. The germline V and J ends were trimmed by 4 bases and 3 bases, with 12 bases remaining between them. The CDR3 runs to 14 residues. This CDR3 is CASSAQGRDYGYTF. The CDR3 DNA reads TGTGCCAGCAGTGCGCAGGGTAGGGACTATGGCTACACCTTC.

The chain joins TRBV4-1 to TRBJ2-2; D may be TRBD1 (5 bases). The CDR3 extends over 15 amino acids. The V gene's germline CDR1 is MGHRA and CDR2 YSYEKL. Trimming stripped 4 bases from V and 1 base from J, with 10 bases between. In nucleotides, the CDR3 is TGCGCCAGCAGCCTGGACCAGGGGAACACCGGGGAGCTGTTTTTT. This sequence encodes CASSLDQGNTGELFF.

About this clone: Other DNA sequences in the same sample also yield this CDR3. The gene calls are TRBV27 and TRBJ2-7; tentative D call: TRBD1 (6 bases). The CDR3 contains 15 residues. The ends were cut back, 7 bases at V and 2 bases at J, with 18 bases in the middle. Germline CDR1 MNHEY, CDR2 SMNVEV (reference sequence). The CDR3 DNA sequence: TGTGCCAGCACACGCTCAGGGGAAGGGGCCTACGAGCAGTACTTC. It specifies CASTRSGEGAYEQYF.

J is TRBJ2-1 and V is TRBV28, with 8 bases fitting TRBD2. CDR1 and CDR2 from the germline V gene are MDHEN and SYDVKM. V shed 3 bases and J 0 bases; nucleotides not matched to a gene: 7. This CDR3 has 17 amino acids. The CDR3 region is CASSFPLAGSSYNEQFF. In nucleotides, the CDR3 is TGTGCCAGCAGTTTCCCCCTAGCGGGCAGCTCCTACAATGAGCAGTTCTTC. The full variable domain, completed using reference TRBV28 and TRBJ2-1, is DVKVTQSSRYLVKRTGEKVFLECVQDMDHENMFWYRQDPGLGLRLIYFSYDVKMKEKGDIPEGYSVSREKKERFSLILESASTNQTSMYLCASSFPLAGSSYNEQFFGPGTRLTVL.

The chain is built from TRBV30 and TRBJ1-2, with 10 bases that match TRBD1. Germline CDR1 GTSNPN, CDR2 SVGIG (reference sequence). The V segment lost 0 bases and the J segment 5 bases; nucleotides outside the gene matches: 6. The CDR3 is 15 amino acids. Here the CDR3 reads CAWSVRDRGGYGYTF. The CDR3 region has the DNA TGTGCCTGGAGTGTACGGGACAGGGGTGGTTATGGCTACACCTTC.

This clone was seen a few times. V usage is TRBV30 and J usage is TRBJ2-5; tentatively, D is TRBD2 (5 bases). The length of the CDR3 is 13 residues. V lost 1 base, J lost 9 bases, and 15 bases lay in between. Germline lookup yields CDR1 GTSNPN and CDR2 SVGIG (reference sequence). The CDR3 loop reads CAWSASRPEAQYF. The CDR3 DNA reads as TGTGCCTGGAGTGCATCTAGGCCGGAGGCCCAGTACTTC.

The J gene is TRBJ1-1, the V gene TRBV19; 9 positions agree with TRBD1. CDR3 length: 14 residues. Germline loops: CDR1 LNHDA, CDR2 SQIVND (reference sequence). J was trimmed by 5 bases and V by 6 bases; bases with no gene match: 7. Written as DNA, the CDR3 is TGTGCCAGTAGCCCGACAGGGGGGAGAACTGAAGCTTTCTTT. Its translation is CASSPTGGRTEAFF.

V gene TRBV9 combines with J gene TRBJ2-2, with 8 nucleotides matching TRBD1. This CDR3 contains 16 residues. The V and J ends lost 2 bases and 3 bases, in that order; junction bases with no gene match: 6. Germline loops: CDR1 SGDLS, CDR2 YYNGEE. The CDR3 loop reads CASSVDRGAYTGELFF. As DNA, the CDR3 is TGTGCCAGCAGCGTCGACAGGGGAGCGTACACCGGGGAGCTGTTTTTT.

The chain uses TRBV18 and TRBJ2-7, with D unclear. With 3 bases removed from V and 2 bases from J, the gap between germline ends came to 8 bases. The germline V gene encodes CDR1 KGHSH and CDR2 LQKENI. The CDR3 is 13 residues long. The CDR3 DNA sequence: TGTGCCAGCTCACCTGGCTCAGCCTACGAGCAGTACTTC. It translates to CASSPGSAYEQYF.

The V and J genes are TRBV19 and TRBJ2-7; tentative D call: TRBD1 (5 bases). The CDR3 covers 15 residues. CDR1 is LNHDA and CDR2 is SQIVND in the germline V gene (reference sequence). Trimming removed 5 bases from V and 0 bases from J, with 14 bases in between. The CDR3 sequence is CASSRATDNSYEQYF. In DNA, the CDR3 is TGTGCCAGTAGTCGGGCGACAGACAACTCCTACGAGCAGTACTTC.

The CDR3 reads CASSLPPGAGELFF. The CDR3 coding sequence is TGTGCCAGCAGTTTACCCCCAGGGGCCGGGGAGCTGTTTTTT. The rearrangement joins TRBV28 to TRBJ2-2; D may be TRBD1 (6 bases). The V end lost 2 bases, the J end lost 6 bases, and 10 bases lay between the germline ends. The CDR3 is 14 residues long. The V gene's germline CDR1 is MDHEN and CDR2 SYDVKM.

This chain uses TRBV7-2 with TRBJ2-7; D not certain. Germline V gene sequence: CDR1 SGHTA, CDR2 FQGNSA. Trimming left V 7 bases short and J 0 bases short, with 10 bases between. This CDR3 is 13 amino acids long. CDR3 sequence reads: CASKSTSSYEQYF. Here the CDR3 DNA reads TGTGCCAGCAAAAGTACCAGCTCCTACGAGCAGTACTTC. Full variable domain (remainder filled in from reference TRBV7-2 and TRBJ2-7): GAGVSQSPSNKVTEKGKDVELRCDPISGHTALYWYRQSLGQGLEFLIYFQGNSAPDKSGLPSDRFSAERTGGSVSTLTIQRTQQEDSAVYLCASKSTSSYEQYFGPGTRLTVT.

The chain employs TRBV7-9 and TRBJ2-1; D gene ambiguous. This CDR3 contains 15 residues. Germline-derived CDR1 and CDR2 are SEHNR and FQNEAQ (reference sequence). Trimming left V 0 bases short and J 0 bases short, with 6 bases between. The CDR3 nucleotides are TGTGCCAGCAGCTTAGCCCAGGACTCCTACAATGAGCAGTTCTTC. This translates into CASSLAQDSYNEQFF.

This rearrangement joins TRBV5-4 to TRBJ1-1; tentative D call: TRBD1 (6 bases). The germline V gene encodes CDR1 SGHNT and CDR2 YYREEE (reference sequence). The ends were cut back, 0 bases at V and 4 bases at J, with 16 bases in the middle. The CDR3 totals 16 residues. The CDR3 DNA reads TGTGCCAGCAGCTTGGACATCACAGGGTCGGGCACTGAAGCTTTCTTT. Its translation: CASSLDITGSGTEAFF.

This rearrangement joins TRBV14 to TRBJ2-7; the D gene is possibly TRBD2 (5 bases). The CDR3 runs to 15 residues. Germline V lookup: CDR1 SGHDN, CDR2 FVKESK. Trimming took off 0 bases at V and 1 base at J, with 10 bases between the two ends. In DNA form, the CDR3 reads TGTGCCAGCAGCCAAGATTTTGAGGGTTCCTACGAGCAGTACTTC. Translated: CASSQDFEGSYEQYF.

The chain joins TRBV28 to TRBJ1-5; 11 nucleotides line up with TRBD1. With 6 bases clipped from V and 6 bases from J, the junction kept 7 bases outside the gene matches. Germline CDR1 reads MDHEN; CDR2 reads SYDVKM. The CDR3 extends over 15 amino acids. CDR3 in amino acids: CASSFGQGAFQPQHF. DNA for the CDR3: TGTGCCAGCAGCTTTGGACAGGGGGCGTTTCAGCCCCAGCATTTT.

The chain combines TRBV6-5 with TRBJ2-3; weak D call: TRBD2 (5 bases). This CDR3 region has 14 residues. The V gene's germline CDR1 is MNHEY and CDR2 SVGAGI. Trimming cost V 2 bases and J 6 bases, with 12 bases left between them. CDR3 region: CASSYLRGSDTQYF. The CDR3 nucleotides are TGTGCCAGCAGTTACCTAAGAGGGTCCGATACGCAGTATTTT.

The J gene is TRBJ2-1, the V gene TRBV10-3; D unclear. Germline-derived CDR1 and CDR2 are ENHRY and SYGVKD. Deletions cut 11 bases from V and 5 bases from J, with 10 bases between. The CDR3 loop spans 11 amino acids. CDR3 region: CASRFDNEQFF. The CDR3 nucleotides read TGTGCCTCCCGGTTTGACAATGAGCAGTTCTTC.

This clone is a singleton in its sample. The CDR3 DNA reads TGTGCCAGCAGCCAAGGGACTAGCGGGTACACAGATACGCAGTATTTT. Translating gives CASSQGTSGYTDTQYF. The gene calls are TRBV4-2 and TRBJ2-3, with 11 positions matching TRBD2. Germline V CDR1 and CDR2: LGHNA, YNFKEQ. Trimming took 1 base from V and 2 from J; bases not matched to a gene: 2. The CDR3 sequence is 16 residues long.

The chain links TRBV19 to TRBJ1-2, with D perhaps TRBD1 (6 bases). The germline gives CDR1 LNHDA, CDR2 SQIVND (reference sequence). V shed 3 bases and J shed 4 bases, with 15 bases lying between them. The CDR3 extends over 15 amino acids. Here the CDR3 DNA reads TGTGCCAGTAGTATCGTCAGGGGCGACGGCTATGGCTACACCTTC. Translation gives CASSIVRGDGYGYTF.